This section outlines one TCR beta chain sequence together with its context. These data come from a study of a mutant IDH1 vaccine in newly diagnosed glioma. Time point specified: baseline, week 1 (first vaccination visit). Stated treatment: pre-vaccination baseline after standard-of-care therapy. Diagnosis in the donors showed new WHO grade 3 or 4 astrocytomas that were IDH1-mutant and ATRX-lost. Data came from immunoSEQ multiplex PCR; TCRdb stores just in-frame clones and leaves some out. This sample has under 35,000 clones, with over 75% found just once. This CDR3 has 13 residues. The trim removed 6 bases at V and 3 bases at J, leaving 4 bases unmatched. Germline V gene data show CDR1 as MNHEY and CDR2 as SMNVEV (reference sequence).

The specimen was PBMCs, collected from a glioma patient treated with radiotherapy, temozolomide or both. The chain joins TRBV27 to TRBJ2-5, with 7 bases identical to TRBD1. The clonotype originates from a man aged 25 to 40 with glioma. CDR3 DNA: TGTGCCAGCAGGGGACAGACCAAAGAGACCCAGTACTTC. Protein product: CASRGQTKETQYF.